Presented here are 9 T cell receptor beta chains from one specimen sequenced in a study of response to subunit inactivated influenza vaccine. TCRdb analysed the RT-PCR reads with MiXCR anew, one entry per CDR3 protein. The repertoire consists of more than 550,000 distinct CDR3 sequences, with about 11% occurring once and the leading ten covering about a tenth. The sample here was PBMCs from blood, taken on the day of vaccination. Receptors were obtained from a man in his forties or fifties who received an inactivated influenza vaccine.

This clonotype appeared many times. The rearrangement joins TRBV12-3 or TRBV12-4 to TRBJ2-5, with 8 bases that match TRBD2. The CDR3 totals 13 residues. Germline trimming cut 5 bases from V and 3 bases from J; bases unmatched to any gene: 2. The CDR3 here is CASSPGLEETQYF. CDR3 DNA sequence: TGTGCCAGCAGTCCGGGACTAGAAGAGACCCAGTACTTC.

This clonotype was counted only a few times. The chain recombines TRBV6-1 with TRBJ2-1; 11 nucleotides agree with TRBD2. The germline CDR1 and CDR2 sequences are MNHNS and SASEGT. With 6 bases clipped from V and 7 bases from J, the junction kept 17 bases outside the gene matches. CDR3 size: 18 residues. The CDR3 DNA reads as TGTGCCAGCAGACCCGTGCTCCCGACTAGCGGGGTAATGAATGAGCAGTTCTTC. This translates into CASRPVLPTSGVMNEQFF.

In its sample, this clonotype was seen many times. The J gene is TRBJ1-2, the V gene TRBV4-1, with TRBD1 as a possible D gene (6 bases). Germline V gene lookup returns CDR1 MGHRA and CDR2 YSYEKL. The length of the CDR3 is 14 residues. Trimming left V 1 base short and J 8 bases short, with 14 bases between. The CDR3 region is CASSQGSGAGGYTF. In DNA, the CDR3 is TGCGCCAGCAGCCAAGGGTCAGGGGCTGGCGGCTACACCTTC.

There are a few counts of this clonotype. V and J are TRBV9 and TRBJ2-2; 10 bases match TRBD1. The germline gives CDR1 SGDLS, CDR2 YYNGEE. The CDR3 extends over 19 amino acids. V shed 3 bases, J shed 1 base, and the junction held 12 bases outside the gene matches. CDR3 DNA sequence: TGTGCCAGCAGCGAGCGGGACAGGGGAATATATCTGAACACCGGGGAGCTGTTTTTT. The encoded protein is CASSERDRGIYLNTGELFF.

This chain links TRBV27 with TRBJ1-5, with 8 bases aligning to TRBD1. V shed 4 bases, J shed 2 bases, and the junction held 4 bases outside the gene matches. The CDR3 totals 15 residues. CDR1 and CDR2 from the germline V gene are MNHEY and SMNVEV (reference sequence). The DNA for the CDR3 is TGTGCCAGCAGTTCCAGGGGGCCCCGCAATCAGCCCCAGCATTTT. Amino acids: CASSSRGPRNQPQHF.

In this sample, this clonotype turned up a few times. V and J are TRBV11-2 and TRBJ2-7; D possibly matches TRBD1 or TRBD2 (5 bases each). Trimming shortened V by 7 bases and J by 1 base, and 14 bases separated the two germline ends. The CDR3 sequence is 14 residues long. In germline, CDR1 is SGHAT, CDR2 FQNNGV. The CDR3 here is CASIAGTSSYEQYF. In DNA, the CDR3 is TGTGCCAGCATCGCCGGGACGTCGTCCTACGAGCAGTACTTC.

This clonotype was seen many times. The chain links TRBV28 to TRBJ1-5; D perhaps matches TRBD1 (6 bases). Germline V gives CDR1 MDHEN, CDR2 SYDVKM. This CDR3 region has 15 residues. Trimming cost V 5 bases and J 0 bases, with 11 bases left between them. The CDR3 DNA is TGTGCCAGCAGTCCCCAGGGGAATAGCAATCAGCCCCAGCATTTT. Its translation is CASSPQGNSNQPQHF.

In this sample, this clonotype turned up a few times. The CDR3 DNA reads as TGCGCCAGCAGCCAAGTGGGACGGGCCTACGAGCAGTACTTC. Translation gives CASSQVGRAYEQYF. V is TRBV4-3 and J is TRBJ2-7; D could derive from TRBD1 or TRBD2 (5 bases each). CDR3 size: 14 residues. CDR1 is LGHNA, CDR2 YSLEER, per germline. V lost 1 base, J lost 2 bases, and 9 bases lay in between.

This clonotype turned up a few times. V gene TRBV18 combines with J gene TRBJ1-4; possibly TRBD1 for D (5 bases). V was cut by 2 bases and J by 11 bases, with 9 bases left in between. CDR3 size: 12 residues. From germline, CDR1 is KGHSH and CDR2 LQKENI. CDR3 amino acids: CASSPIREKLFF. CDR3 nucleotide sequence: TGTGCCAGCTCACCAATCAGGGAGAAACTGTTTTTT.